Below are 28 T cell receptor beta chains sequenced from a single sample in a study of blood T cell repertoires in COVID-19. The assay was immunoSEQ multiplex PCR, and TCRdb's table has in-frame clones only and misses some. The table shows 650,000 to 800,000 clones, with around 89% occurring only once. Sequenced input: peripheral blood. The receptors were sampled from a woman younger than 35 with acute or convalescent COVID-19.

This chain uses TRBV27 with TRBJ1-1, with D perhaps TRBD1 (5 bases). Trimming removed 2 bases from V and 2 bases from J, with 6 bases in between. Germline V gene data show CDR1 as MNHEY and CDR2 as SMNVEV (reference sequence). CDR3 length equals 13 residues. The CDR3 DNA follows: TGTGCCAGCAGTTTAGACAGAAACACTGAAGCTTTCTTT. Its protein is CASSLDRNTEAFF.

The rearrangement joins TRBV4-3 to TRBJ1-4; D is unclear. Trimming took off 0 bases at V and 13 bases at J, with 15 bases between the two ends. Germline V gene data show CDR1 as LGHNA and CDR2 as YSLEER. This CDR3 contains 14 residues. CDR3 bases: TGCGCCAGCAGCCAAGATCGATGGAGTCTCGTACTGTTTTTT. It yields the protein CASSQDRWSLVLFF.

Only one count was recorded for this clone. The genes are TRBV7-3 and TRBJ1-6; 8 nucleotides agree with TRBD1. Germline loops: CDR1 SGHTA, CDR2 FQGTGA. V gave up 5 bases and J gave up 9 bases; unmatched junction bases: 9. The length of the CDR3 is 15 residues. CDR3 coding DNA: TGTGCCAGCAGCAAATACAGGGGGGCGGCTTCACCCCTCCACTTT. It yields the protein CASSKYRGAASPLHF.

This clone appeared once. The chain uses TRBV27 and TRBJ1-5; no reliable D call. Germline-derived CDR1 and CDR2 are MNHEY and SMNVEV (reference sequence). Trimming took off 6 bases at V and 6 bases at J, with 18 bases between the two ends. CDR3 length: 15 amino acids. The CDR3 loop reads CASSIRAWEGQPQHF. CDR3 DNA: TGTGCCAGCAGCATCCGGGCGTGGGAGGGTCAGCCCCAGCATTTT.

The chain combines TRBV18 with TRBJ1-6; D is uncertain. Trimming left V 6 bases short and J 7 bases short, with 19 bases between. The length of the CDR3 is 16 residues. Germline CDR1 and CDR2: KGHSH and LQKENI. In DNA form, the CDR3 reads TGTGCCAGCTCCGAGTTTAGAGGGCATGGGAATTCACCCCTCCACTTT. It is translated as CASSEFRGHGNSPLHF. Combining the CDR3 with reference TRBV18 and TRBJ1-6 gives the whole variable domain NAGVMQNPRHLVRRRGQEARLRCSPMKGHSHVYWYRQLPEEGLKFMVYLQKENIIDESGMPKERFSAEFPKEGPSILRIQQVVRGDSAAYFCASSEFRGHGNSPLHFGNGTRLTVT.

This chain uses TRBV29-1 with TRBJ2-1, with 7 bases lining up with TRBD1. The length of the CDR3 is 19 residues. Germline values: CDR1 SQVTM, CDR2 ANQGSEA. The V segment lost 7 bases and the J segment 7 bases; nucleotides outside the gene matches: 28. Written as DNA, the CDR3 is TGCAGCGCCCGAACACAGGGGTCCCCTTTGGGTTACAGGGTAAATGAGCAGTTCTTC. As protein: CSARTQGSPLGYRVNEQFF.

The chain joins TRBV21-1 to TRBJ1-4. TRBV21-1 is designated a pseudogene. This CDR3 region has 13 residues. CDR3 sequence: CASSEGENQKLFF. CDR3 nucleotide sequence: TGTGCCAGCAGCGAAGGAGAGAATCAAAAACTGTTTTTT.

This clone was detected once. The rearrangement uses TRBV29-1 and TRBJ1-2, with a possible D match to TRBD1 (6 bases). This CDR3 comprises 16 residues. Germline V gene sequence: CDR1 SQVTM, CDR2 ANQGSEA. V was shortened by 4 bases and J by 3 bases, with 21 bases between the two germline ends. The CDR3 loop reads CSVVGSSDRKHYGYTF. The CDR3 DNA sequence: TGCAGCGTTGTCGGGTCTTCGGACAGAAAACACTATGGCTACACCTTC.

The chain links TRBV19 to TRBJ2-2, with TRBD1 matching 9 bases. The trim removed 4 bases at V and 3 bases at J, leaving 9 bases unmatched. Germline V gene data show CDR1 as LNHDA and CDR2 as SQIVND (reference sequence). This CDR3 is 17 amino acids long. CDR3 sequence (DNA): TGTGCCAGTAGTAGGACCCCGGGACAGGGATACACCGGGGAGCTGTTTTTT. This translates into CASSRTPGQGYTGELFF.

This rearrangement joins TRBV9 to TRBJ1-3, with TRBD1 as a possible D gene (6 bases). This CDR3 is 15 amino acids long. Trimming shortened V by 0 bases and J by 0 bases, and 7 bases separated the two germline ends. From germline, CDR1 is SGDLS and CDR2 YYNGEE. The CDR3 DNA reads TGTGCCAGCAGCGTAGAGGACAGCTCTGGAAACACCATATATTTT. Its protein product is CASSVEDSSGNTIYF.

The chain recombines TRBV30 with TRBJ2-1, with 9 bases matching TRBD2. The CDR3 sequence is 16 residues long. CDR1 and CDR2 (germline): GTSNPN, SVGIG (reference sequence). V was clipped by 0 bases and J by 0 bases; unmatched bases: 3. The CDR3 spells CAWSVSGGSSYNEQFF. DNA for the CDR3: TGTGCCTGGAGTGTAAGCGGGGGGAGCTCCTACAATGAGCAGTTCTTC.

The chain is built from TRBV5-1 and TRBJ1-1; D possibly corresponds to TRBD1 (5 bases). There are 13 residues in the CDR3. Trimming removed 3 bases from V and 8 bases from J, with 14 bases in between. CDR1 SGHRS and CDR2 YFSETQ come from the germline V gene. Here the CDR3 DNA reads TGCGCCAGCAGCTGGGGGGTATCATCCGAAGCTTTCTTT. Translation gives CASSWGVSSEAFF.

The chain carries TRBV27 and TRBJ1-2, with 7 nucleotides matching TRBD1. Germline V lookup: CDR1 MNHEY, CDR2 SMNVEV (reference sequence). Germline trimming cut 8 bases from V and 0 bases from J; bases unmatched to any gene: 6. The CDR3 consists of 14 residues. The CDR3 sequence: CASSRDSPNYGYTF. The CDR3 DNA follows: TGTGCCAGCTCCCGGGACAGCCCTAACTATGGCTACACCTTC.

J is TRBJ1-3 and V is TRBV7-6, with D perhaps TRBD1 (5 bases). Trimming took 4 bases from V and 0 from J, leaving 13 bases between them. This CDR3 is built from 16 residues. Germline CDR1 reads SGHVS; CDR2 reads FNYEAQ. The CDR3, as DNA: TGTGCCAGCAGCTCCACCTGGGGGGTCTCTGGAAACACCATATATTTT. Its translation: CASSSTWGVSGNTIYF. The complete variable domain, with remaining parts taken from reference TRBV7-6 and TRBJ1-3, reads GAGVSQSPRYKVTKRGQDVALRCDPISGHVSLYWYRQALGQGPEFLTYFNYEAQQDKSGLPNDRFSAERPEGSISTLTIQRTEQRDSAMYRCASSSTWGVSGNTIYFGEGSWLTVV.

The chain has TRBV4-1 and TRBJ2-3, with 7 bases matching TRBD1. V dropped 7 bases and J dropped 1; count of bases not matched to a gene: 5. Germline V gene sequence: CDR1 MGHRA, CDR2 YSYEKL. CDR3 length: 14 amino acids. The CDR3 sequence is CASNQGGGTDTQYF. For the CDR3, the DNA is TGCGCCAGCAATCAAGGGGGCGGCACAGATACGCAGTATTTT.

J is TRBJ1-2 and V is TRBV28, with 10 bases that match TRBD1. V shed 8 bases, J shed 4 bases, and the junction held 10 bases outside the gene matches. Germline V lookup: CDR1 MDHEN, CDR2 SYDVKM. This CDR3 comprises 15 residues. CDR3 sequence (DNA): TGTGCCAGCCTGTCCCGGGACAGGGGTGGCTATGGCTACACCTTC. This sequence encodes CASLSRDRGGYGYTF.

The V and J genes are TRBV9 and TRBJ1-2; 8 nucleotides line up with TRBD1. The CDR3 consists of 14 residues. V dropped 3 bases and J dropped 4; count of bases not matched to a gene: 5. CDR1 SGDLS and CDR2 YYNGEE come from the germline V gene. The CDR3 reads CASSDRTGSYGYTF. DNA for the CDR3: TGTGCCAGCAGCGATCGGACAGGGAGCTATGGCTACACCTTC. The complete variable domain, with remaining parts taken from reference TRBV9 and TRBJ1-2, reads DSGVTQTPKHLITATGQRVTLRCSPRSGDLSVYWYQQSLDQGLQFLIQYYNGEERAKGNILERFSAQQFPDLHSELNLSSLELGDSALYFCASSDRTGSYGYTFGSGTRLTVV.

This rearrangement joins TRBV9 to TRBJ2-7, with D perhaps matching TRBD2 (6 bases). V lost 0 bases and J lost 7, with 14 bases in between. The CDR3 extends over 14 amino acids. Germline V gives CDR1 SGDLS, CDR2 YYNGEE. CDR3 sequence reads: CASSVGLGLGEQYF. The CDR3 DNA is TGTGCCAGCAGCGTAGGACTAGGGCTGGGGGAGCAGTACTTC.

About this clone: A read error may account for a junction end that differs from germline. The rearrangement uses TRBV5-1 and TRBJ1-2, with 10 bases aligning to TRBD1. The germline V gene has CDR1 SGHRS and CDR2 YFSETQ. This CDR3 has 15 residues. The DNA for the CDR3 is TGCGCCAGCAGTTTGGATACACGGGACAGGGGAGGCTACACCTTC. This translates into CASSLDTRDRGGYTF.

About this clone: The germline gene is not matched at one end of the junction; a read error may be the cause. This sequence joins TRBV6-5 and TRBJ1-2; weak D call: TRBD1 (6 bases). This CDR3 region has 14 residues. Germline V gene sequence: CDR1 MNHEY, CDR2 SVGAGI. The CDR3 nucleotides read TGTGCCAGCAGTCAGACCGGGACAATTACCCTAGGCGCCTTC. Protein sequence: CASSQTGTITLGAF.

This chain joins TRBV5-1 and TRBJ2-1; weak D call: TRBD2 (6 bases). Germline V CDR1 and CDR2: SGHRS, YFSETQ. CDR3 length: 16 amino acids. V lost 5 bases and J lost 8, with 23 bases in between. This CDR3 reads CASRKTGGASFDEQFF. The DNA for the CDR3 is TGCGCCAGCAGAAAGACCGGCGGGGCCAGTTTCGATGAGCAGTTCTTC.

The genes are TRBV18 and TRBJ1-2, with 9 positions matching TRBD1. The CDR3 sequence is 14 residues long. V shed 5 bases and J 8 bases; nucleotides not matched to a gene: 9. Germline CDR1 and CDR2: KGHSH and LQKENI. CDR3 amino acids: CASSISDRGVGYTF. The DNA for the CDR3 is TGTGCCAGCTCAATTTCTGACAGGGGGGTCGGCTACACCTTC. Using reference TRBV18 and TRBJ1-2 for the parts outside the CDR3, the full variable domain is NAGVMQNPRHLVRRRGQEARLRCSPMKGHSHVYWYRQLPEEGLKFMVYLQKENIIDESGMPKERFSAEFPKEGPSILRIQQVVRGDSAAYFCASSISDRGVGYTFGSGTRLTVV.

V is TRBV19 and J is TRBJ1-5, with 7 bases lining up with TRBD1. Germline assignment: CDR1 LNHDA and CDR2 SQIVND (reference sequence). This CDR3 contains 13 residues. V was clipped by 8 bases and J by 2 bases; unmatched bases: 3. The chain's CDR3 is CASGGTGNQPQHF. The CDR3 DNA reads TGTGCCAGTGGAGGGACAGGCAATCAGCCCCAGCATTTT.

The chain combines TRBV30 with TRBJ1-1; D possibly corresponds to TRBD1 (5 bases). Germline V gene lookup returns CDR1 GTSNPN and CDR2 SVGIG (reference sequence). Trimming pared 1 base from V and 4 bases from J, leaving 13 bases between. CDR3 length: 14 amino acids. CDR3 coding DNA: TGTGCCTGGAGTGCAGGGCAACTGGGCACTGAAGCTTTCTTT. Translated: CAWSAGQLGTEAFF.

V gene TRBV6-5 combines with J gene TRBJ1-2, with TRBD1 matching 8 bases. There are 11 residues in the CDR3. CDR1 and CDR2 (germline): MNHEY, SVGAGI. The DNA of the CDR3 is TGTGGGGCAGGGGGCGGCTATGGCTACACCTTC. It yields the protein CGAGGGYGYTF.

The chain joins TRBV24-1 to TRBJ1-2; tentatively, D is TRBD1 (5 bases). V shed 5 bases and J shed 8 bases, with 20 bases lying between them. The CDR3 runs to 15 residues. Germline CDR1 reads KGHDR; CDR2 reads SFDVKD. CDR3: CATSAARGGTGGYTF. DNA for the CDR3: TGTGCCACCAGTGCCGCCCGGGGGGGGACCGGAGGCTACACCTTC.

Concerning this clone: The sample has other DNA sequences that encode this CDR3 too. This chain connects TRBV6-6 to TRBJ2-4; a weak D match, TRBD1 (5 bases). Germline CDR1 MNHNY, CDR2 SVGAGI (reference sequence). The CDR3 covers 16 residues. V lost 0 bases to trimming and J lost 9 bases, with 18 bases between them. The CDR3 protein is CASSYSKTGQGTIQYF. CDR3 bases: TGTGCCAGCAGTTACTCGAAAACTGGTCAGGGAACCATTCAGTACTTC.

The rearrangement uses TRBV3-1 (or the pseudogene TRBV3-2) and TRBJ1-5, with unresolved D. CDR1 is LGHDT and CDR2 is YNNKEL in the germline V gene (reference sequence). The CDR3 contains 13 residues. Trimming removed 1 base at V and 3 bases at J, with 4 bases between. DNA for the CDR3: TGTGCCAGCAGCCAAGGGCCCAATCAGCCCCAGCATTTT. It codes for CASSQGPNQPQHF.